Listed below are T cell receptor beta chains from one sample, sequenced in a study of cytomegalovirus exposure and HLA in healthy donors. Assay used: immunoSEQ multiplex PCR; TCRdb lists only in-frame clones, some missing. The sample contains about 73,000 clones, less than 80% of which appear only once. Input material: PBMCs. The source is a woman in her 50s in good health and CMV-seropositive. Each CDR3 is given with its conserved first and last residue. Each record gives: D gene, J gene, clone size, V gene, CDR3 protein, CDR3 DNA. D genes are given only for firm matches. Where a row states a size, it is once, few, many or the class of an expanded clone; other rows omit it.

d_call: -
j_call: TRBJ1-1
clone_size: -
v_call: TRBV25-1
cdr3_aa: CASSEGVSAEAFF
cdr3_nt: TGTGCCAGCAGTGAGGGCGTCTCCGCTGAAGCTTTCTTT

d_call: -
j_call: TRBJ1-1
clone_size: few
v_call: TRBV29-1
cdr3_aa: CSVVLWRQINTEAFF
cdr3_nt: TGCAGCGTTGTATTATGGAGACAGATAAACACTGAAGCTTTCTTT

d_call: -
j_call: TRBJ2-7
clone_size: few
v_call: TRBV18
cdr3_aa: CASSPRQDEQYF
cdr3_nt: TGTGCCAGCTCACCCAGACAGGACGAGCAGTACTTC

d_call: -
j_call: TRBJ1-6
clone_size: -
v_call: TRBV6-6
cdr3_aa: CASSYSNSRGSLLHF
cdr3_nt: TGTGCCAGCAGTTACTCGAACAGCCGGGGTTCACTCCTCCACTTT

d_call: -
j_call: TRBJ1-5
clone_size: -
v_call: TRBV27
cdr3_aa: CASRFSLGQPQHF
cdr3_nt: TGTGCCAGCAGATTTTCACTAGGCCAGCCCCAGCATTTT

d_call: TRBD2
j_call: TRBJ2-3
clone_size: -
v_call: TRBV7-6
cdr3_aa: CASSPQTSGSGDTQYF
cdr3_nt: TGTGCCAGCAGCCCACAGACTAGCGGGTCGGGTGATACGCAGTATTTT

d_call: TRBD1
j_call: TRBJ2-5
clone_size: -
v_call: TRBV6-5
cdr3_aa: CASSYGWTGSGETQYF
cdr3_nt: TGTGCCAGCAGTTACGGTTGGACAGGGTCAGGGGAGACCCAGTACTTC

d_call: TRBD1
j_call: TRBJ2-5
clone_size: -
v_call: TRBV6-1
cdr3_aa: CASTSRGRQETQYF
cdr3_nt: TGTGCCAGCACCTCCAGGGGGCGTCAAGAGACCCAGTACTTC

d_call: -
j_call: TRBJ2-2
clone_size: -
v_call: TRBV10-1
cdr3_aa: CASSDTGSTGELFF
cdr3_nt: TGCGCCAGCAGTGATACAGGGTCCACCGGGGAGCTGTTTTTT

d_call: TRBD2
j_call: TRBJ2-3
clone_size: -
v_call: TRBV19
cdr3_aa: CATTLGGWRTDTQYF
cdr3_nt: TGTGCCACCACACTCGGGGGGTGGCGCACAGATACGCAGTATTTT

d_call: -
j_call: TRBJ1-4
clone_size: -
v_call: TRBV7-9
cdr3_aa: CASRSGEKLFF
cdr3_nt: TGTGCCAGCAGGTCGGGGGAAAAACTGTTTTTT

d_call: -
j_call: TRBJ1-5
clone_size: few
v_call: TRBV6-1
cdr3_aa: CASSRSDSYNQPQHF
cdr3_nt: TGTGCCAGCAGTCGGTCGGACAGCTACAATCAGCCCCAGCATTTT

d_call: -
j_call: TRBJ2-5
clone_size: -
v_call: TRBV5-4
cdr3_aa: CASSLDLGTLQETQYF
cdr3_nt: TGTGCCAGCAGCTTGGATTTAGGGACACTACAAGAGACCCAGTACTTC

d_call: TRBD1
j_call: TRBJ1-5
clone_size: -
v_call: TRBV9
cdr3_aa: CASSVGQGAGQPQHF
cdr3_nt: TGTGCCAGCAGCGTGGGACAGGGGGCCGGTCAGCCCCAGCATTTT

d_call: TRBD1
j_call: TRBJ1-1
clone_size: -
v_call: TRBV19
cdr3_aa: CASSITGDGRVEAFF
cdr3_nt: TGTGCCAGTAGTATTACAGGGGACGGCAGGGTTGAAGCTTTCTTT

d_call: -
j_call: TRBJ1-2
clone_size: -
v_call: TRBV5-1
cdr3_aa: CASQTGGAAGNYGYTF
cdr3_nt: TGCGCCAGCCAAACCGGGGGGGCGGCAGGGAACTATGGCTACACCTTC

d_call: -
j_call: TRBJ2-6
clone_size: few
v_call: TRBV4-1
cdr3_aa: CASSQDPPSSGANVLTF
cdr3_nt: TGCGCCAGCAGCCAAGATCCACCGAGCTCTGGGGCCAACGTCCTGACTTTC

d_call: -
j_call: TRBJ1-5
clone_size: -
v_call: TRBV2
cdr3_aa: CASSESRGDQPQHF
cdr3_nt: TGTGCCAGCAGTGAAAGTAGAGGAGATCAGCCCCAGCATTTT

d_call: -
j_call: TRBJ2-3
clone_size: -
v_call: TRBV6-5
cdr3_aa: CASSRGTSTDTQYF
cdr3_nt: TGTGCCAGCAGTCGGGGGACTAGCACAGATACGCAGTATTTT

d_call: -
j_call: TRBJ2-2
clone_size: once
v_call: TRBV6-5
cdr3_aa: CASSFLRGGELFF
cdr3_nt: TGTGCCAGCAGTTTTTTAAGGGGCGGGGAGCTGTTTTTT

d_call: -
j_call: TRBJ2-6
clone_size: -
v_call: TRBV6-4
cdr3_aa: CASRAVSGANVLTF
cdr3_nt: TGTGCCAGTCGAGCCGTTTCGGGGGCCAACGTCCTGACTTTC

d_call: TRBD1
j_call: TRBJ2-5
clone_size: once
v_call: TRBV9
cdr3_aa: CASSGTGTGTKTQYF
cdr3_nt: TGTGCCAGCAGCGGAACCGGGACAGGGACAAAGACCCAGTACTTC

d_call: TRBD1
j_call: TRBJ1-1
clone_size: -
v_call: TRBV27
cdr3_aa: CASSGQERTEAFF
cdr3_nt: TGTGCCAGCAGTGGACAGGAGCGAACTGAAGCTTTCTTT

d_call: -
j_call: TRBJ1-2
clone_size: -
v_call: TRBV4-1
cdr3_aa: CASSQGFLTSNYGYTF
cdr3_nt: TGCGCCAGCAGCCAAGGGTTTCTAACCTCTAACTATGGCTACACCTTC

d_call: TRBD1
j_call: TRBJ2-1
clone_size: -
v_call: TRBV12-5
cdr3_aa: CASGLTGDNEQFF
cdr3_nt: TGTGCTAGTGGTTTGACAGGGGACAATGAGCAGTTCTTC

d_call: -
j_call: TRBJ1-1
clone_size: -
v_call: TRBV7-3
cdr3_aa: CASSLFGQREAFF
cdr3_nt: TGTGCCAGCAGCTTGTTCGGTCAGCGGGAAGCTTTCTTT

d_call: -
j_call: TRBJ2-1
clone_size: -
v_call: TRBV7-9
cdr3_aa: CASSFPTSGFWSYNEQFF
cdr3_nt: TGTGCCAGCAGCTTTCCTACGTCAGGGTTTTGGTCCTACAATGAGCAGTTCTTC

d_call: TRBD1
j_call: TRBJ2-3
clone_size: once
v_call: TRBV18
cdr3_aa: CASSQGQGMSTDTQYF
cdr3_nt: TGTGCCAGCTCACAGGGACAGGGAATGAGCACAGATACGCAGTATTTT

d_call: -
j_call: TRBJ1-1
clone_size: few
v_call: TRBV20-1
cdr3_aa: CSAFSTEAFF
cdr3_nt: TGCAGTGCTTTCTCCACTGAAGCTTTCTTT

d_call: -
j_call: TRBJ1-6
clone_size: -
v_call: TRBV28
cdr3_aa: CASSFQSYNSPLHF
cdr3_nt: TGTGCCAGCAGTTTTCAGTCCTATAATTCACCCCTCCACTTT

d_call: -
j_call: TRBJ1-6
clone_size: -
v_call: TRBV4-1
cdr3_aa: CASSLSGNSPLHF
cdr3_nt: TGCGCCAGCAGCCTTTCAGGGAATTCACCCCTCCACTTT

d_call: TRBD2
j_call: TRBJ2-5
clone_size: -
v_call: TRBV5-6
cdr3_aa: CASSLTFTGLGGETQYF
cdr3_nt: TGTGCCAGCAGCTTAACCTTTACGGGACTAGGCGGAGAGACCCAGTACTTC

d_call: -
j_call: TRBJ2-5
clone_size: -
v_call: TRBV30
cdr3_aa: CASEEGPQETQYF
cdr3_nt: TGTGCCTCCGAGGAGGGTCCTCAAGAGACCCAGTACTTC

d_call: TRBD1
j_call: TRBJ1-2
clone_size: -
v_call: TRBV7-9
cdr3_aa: CSSSWDRGRFGYTF
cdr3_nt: TGTTCCAGCAGCTGGGACAGGGGCAGGTTTGGCTACACCTTC

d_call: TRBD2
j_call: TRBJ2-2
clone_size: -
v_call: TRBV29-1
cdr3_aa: CSVWAGGTNTGELFF
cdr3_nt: TGCAGCGTCTGGGCGGGGGGGACGAACACCGGGGAGCTGTTTTTT

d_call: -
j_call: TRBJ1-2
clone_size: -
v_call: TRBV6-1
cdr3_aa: CASSDPPRRESF
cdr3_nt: TGTGCCAGCAGTGACCCTCCTCGAAGGGAGTCCTTT

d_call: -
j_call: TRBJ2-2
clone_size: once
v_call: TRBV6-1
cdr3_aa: CASSAGWNGELFF
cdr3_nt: TGTGCCAGCTCGGCAGGGTGGAACGGGGAGCTGTTTTTT

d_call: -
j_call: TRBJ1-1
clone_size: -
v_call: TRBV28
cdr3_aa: CASSLFGRQALTEAFF
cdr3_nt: TGTGCCAGCAGTTTATTCGGTAGACAGGCGTTAACTGAAGCTTTCTTT

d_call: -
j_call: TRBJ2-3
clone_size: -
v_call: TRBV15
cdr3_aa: CATAPTIADTQYF
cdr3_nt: TGTGCCACCGCTCCTACGATCGCAGATACGCAGTATTTT

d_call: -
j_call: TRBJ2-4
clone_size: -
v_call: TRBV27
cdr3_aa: CASSTLRGAKNIQYF
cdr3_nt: TGTGCCAGCAGTACCCTAAGGGGAGCCAAAAACATTCAGTACTTC

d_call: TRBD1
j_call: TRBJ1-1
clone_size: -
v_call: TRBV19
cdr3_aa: CADRGASNTEAFF
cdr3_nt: TGTGCCGACAGGGGTGCCTCGAACACTGAAGCTTTCTTT

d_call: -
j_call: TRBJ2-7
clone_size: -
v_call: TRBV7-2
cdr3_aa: CASSLEGDNYEQYF
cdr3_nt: TGTGCCAGCAGCTTAGAAGGGGACAACTACGAGCAGTACTTC

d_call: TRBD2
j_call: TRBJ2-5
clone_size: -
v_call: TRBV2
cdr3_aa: CASSGWLAGAQETQYF
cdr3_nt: TGTGCCAGCAGTGGGTGGCTAGCGGGGGCCCAAGAGACCCAGTACTTC

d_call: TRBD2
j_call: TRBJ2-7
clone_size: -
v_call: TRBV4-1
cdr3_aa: CASSPREGDYPYEQYF
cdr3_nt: TGCGCCAGCAGCCCGCGGGAGGGGGACTACCCCTACGAGCAGTACTTC

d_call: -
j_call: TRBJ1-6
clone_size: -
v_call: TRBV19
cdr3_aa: CASSQDPSGSPLHF
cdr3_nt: TGTGCCAGTAGTCAAGACCCCTCAGGTTCACCCCTCCACTTT

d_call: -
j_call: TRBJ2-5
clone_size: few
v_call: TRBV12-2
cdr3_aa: CASRYGSRRPQETQYF
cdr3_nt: TGTGCAAGTCGCTACGGGTCTAGGCGCCCCCAAGAGACCCAGTACTTC